These T cell receptor beta chains were read from a single sample in a study of Ad26.COV2.S vaccination and SARS-CoV-2 variants. Measured with immunoSEQ multiplex PCR; TCRdb has only the in-frame clones, and not every one. Of 360,000 or so clones in the sample, about 91% were seen once. Sequenced material: peripheral blood, taken in a trial of Ad26.COV2.S vaccine versus placebo. Source of these receptors: a person aged 18 to 65 who received the Ad26.COV2.S COVID-19 vaccine or a placebo. The CDR3 runs from the conserved cysteine through the conserved F or W. D genes are given only for firm matches. Only some rows state a clone size, as once, few, many or a class for expanded clones.

clone_size j_call d_call v_call cdr3_aa cdr3_nt
NA TRBJ2-7 TRBD1 TRBV10-1 CASLQGAEDEQYF TGCGCCAGCCTACAGGGGGCTGAGGACGAGCAGTACTTC
NA TRBJ1-2 NA TRBV6-5 CASSYGQGKHYGYTF TGTGCCAGCAGTTACGGGCAGGGAAAGCACTATGGCTACACCTTC
NA TRBJ1-1 NA TRBV25-1 CASREAGISNTEAFF TGTGCCAGCAGGGAGGCGGGGATTTCCAACACTGAAGCTTTCTTT
NA TRBJ1-4 NA TRBV7-9 CASSLGRLFQGEKLFF TGTGCCAGCAGCTTAGGCCGTCTATTCCAGGGCGAAAAACTGTTTTTT
NA TRBJ1-3 NA TRBV4-1 CASSQDVGGNTIYF TGCGCCAGCAGCCAAGATGTGGGCGGAAACACCATATATTTT
NA TRBJ1-4 NA TRBV5-1 CASSFTTTNEKLFF TGCGCCAGCAGCTTTACGACTACCAATGAAAAACTGTTTTTT
NA TRBJ2-4 NA TRBV18 CASSPASVNIQYF TGTGCCAGCTCACCGGCGTCCGTAAACATTCAGTACTTC
once TRBJ1-6 NA TRBV7-2 CASSFRGMSPLHF TGTGCCAGCAGCTTCAGGGGTATGTCACCCCTCCACTTT
NA TRBJ2-7 NA TRBV6-6 CATQPFQNYEQYF TGTGCCACCCAACCGTTTCAGAACTACGAGCAGTACTTC
NA TRBJ2-7 TRBD1 TRBV6-2/TRBV6-3 CASSFRGQGPYEQYF TGTGCCAGCAGTTTCAGAGGACAGGGTCCCTACGAGCAGTACTTC
NA TRBJ2-2 TRBD2 TRBV10-3 CAISVGRARDTGELFF TGTGCCATCAGTGTTGGGAGGGCGCGGGACACCGGGGAGCTGTTTTTT
NA TRBJ2-1 TRBD2 TRBV5-1 CASSLEAGGSYNEQFF TGCGCCAGCAGCTTGGAAGCGGGAGGCTCCTACAATGAGCAGTTCTTC
NA TRBJ1-1 NA TRBV9 CASSVSNSEAFF TGTGCCAGCAGCGTAAGCAACAGTGAAGCTTTCTTT
NA TRBJ2-5 TRBD2 TRBV5-1 CASSLASGRATETQYF TGCGCCAGCAGCTTGGCGAGCGGGAGGGCCACAGAGACCCAGTACTTC
NA TRBJ2-7 TRBD2 TRBV2 CASSMTGPSGRTVEQYF TGTGCCAGCAGCATGACAGGCCCTAGCGGGAGGACGGTCGAGCAGTACTTC
NA TRBJ1-5 TRBD1 TRBV5-6 CASSLGQVNQPQHF TGTGCCAGCAGCCTGGGACAGGTCAATCAGCCCCAGCATTTT
once TRBJ2-5 NA TRBV19 CASSIGDGQETQYF TGTGCCAGTAGTATCGGGGACGGTCAAGAGACCCAGTACTTC
NA TRBJ1-4 TRBD1 TRBV6-6 CASSDRGLIPDF TGTGCCAGCAGCGACAGGGGGCTAATCCCGGACTTT
NA TRBJ2-1 NA TRBV19 CASSISGSTYNEQFF TGTGCCAGTAGTATATCTGGATCAACCTACAATGAGCAGTTCTTC
NA TRBJ2-1 TRBD2 TRBV14 CASSQDPPGLAPEQFF TGTGCCAGCAGCCAAGATCCCCCGGGACTAGCGCCTGAGCAGTTCTTC
NA TRBJ2-5 TRBD2 TRBV6-2/TRBV6-3 CASSYSPMRTSAIETQYF TGTGCCAGCAGTTACTCCCCTATGCGAACTAGCGCGATAGAGACCCAGTACTTC
NA TRBJ1-3 NA TRBV9 CASSVGGHKSGNTIYF TGTGCCAGCAGCGTAGGTGGACACAAATCTGGAAACACCATATATTTT
NA TRBJ2-1 TRBD2 TRBV5-1 CASSAIPLAGGIEQFF TGCGCCAGCAGCGCCATACCACTAGCGGGGGGAATTGAGCAGTTCTTC
NA TRBJ2-1 TRBD2 TRBV24-1 CATSDSRLAGGFGPRGNEQFF TGTGCCACCAGTGACTCCAGACTAGCGGGAGGGTTCGGGCCGCGGGGCAATGAGCAGTTCTTC
NA TRBJ1-4 NA TRBV27 CASRRGGGEKLFF TGTGCCAGCAGGAGGGGAGGAGGAGAAAAACTGTTTTTT
NA TRBJ1-5 NA TRBV28 CASSFKGYSNQPQHF TGTGCCAGCAGTTTTAAGGGCTATAGCAATCAGCCCCAGCATTTT
NA TRBJ1-1 NA TRBV9 CASSGHRDTNTEAFF TGTGCCAGCAGCGGGCACCGGGACACCAACACTGAAGCTTTCTTT
NA TRBJ2-1 NA TRBV10-2 CASSELRYEQFF TGCGCCAGCAGTGAGTTAAGGTATGAGCAGTTCTTC
NA TRBJ1-5 TRBD1 TRBV28 CASSPVRDRVILGGQPQHF TGTGCCAGCAGTCCCGTAAGAGACAGGGTAATATTAGGGGGTCAGCCCCAGCATTTT
NA TRBJ2-2 TRBD2 TRBV7-8 CASSYTSGGELFF TGTGCCAGCAGCTACACTAGCGGCGGGGAGCTGTTTTTT
NA TRBJ1-4 TRBD1 TRBV15 CATSINTGQGNEKLFF TGTGCCACCAGCATTAATACCGGACAGGGTAATGAAAAACTGTTTTTT
many TRBJ1-3 NA TRBV30 CAWSYTGRNTIYF TGTGCCTGGAGTTATACAGGCCGAAACACCATATATTTT
NA TRBJ1-2 NA TRBV18 CASSPPGTYGYTF TGTGCCAGCTCACCACCCGGGACCTATGGCTACACCTTC
NA TRBJ2-2 TRBD2 TRBV5-1 CASSLGLAGVGAGELFF TGCGCCAGCAGCTTGGGACTAGCGGGAGTAGGGGCCGGGGAGCTGTTTTTT
NA TRBJ2-6 TRBD1 TRBV7-9 CASSPRTGRSGANVLTF TGTGCCAGCAGCCCACGGACAGGCCGCTCTGGGGCCAACGTCCTGACTTTC
NA TRBJ2-1 NA TRBV5-4 CASSLIGARYNEQFF TGTGCCAGCAGCTTGATCGGAGCCCGATACAATGAGCAGTTCTTC
NA TRBJ2-7 NA TRBV7-2 CASSSQTGGYEQYF TGTGCCAGCAGCTCCCAGACTGGAGGGTACGAGCAGTACTTC
NA TRBJ1-2 NA TRBV5-1 CASSLEGTHNGYTF TGCGCCAGCAGCTTGGAAGGGACACATAATGGCTACACCTTC
NA TRBJ2-7 TRBD1 TRBV30 CAWSPGTGATYEQYF TGTGCCTGGAGTCCGGGGACAGGGGCCACCTACGAGCAGTACTTC
NA TRBJ2-7 TRBD2 TRBV5-1 CASSPTGSGSHEQYF TGCGCCAGCAGCCCCACGGGGAGCGGGAGTCACGAGCAGTACTTC
NA TRBJ2-7 NA TRBV7-8 CASSLGSGRSSSYEQYF TGTGCCAGCAGCTTAGGGTCGGGGAGATCAAGCTCCTACGAGCAGTACTTC
NA TRBJ2-7 NA TRBV5-5 CASSLEMNYEQYF TGTGCCAGCAGCTTGGAGATGAACTACGAGCAGTACTTC
NA TRBJ2-7 NA TRBV7-9 CASSPQQTYEQYF TGTGCCAGCAGCCCCCAGCAAACTTACGAGCAGTACTTC
NA TRBJ2-5 NA TRBV2 CASSEGTETQYF TGTGCCAGCAGTGAAGGGACAGAGACCCAGTACTTC
NA TRBJ2-1 NA TRBV5-4 CASSLHAGAGYNEQFF TGTGCCAGCAGCTTGCACGCAGGGGCGGGGTACAATGAGCAGTTCTTC
NA TRBJ2-3 TRBD2 TRBV4-2 CASSQDPQTSGSTDTQYF TGTGCCAGCAGCCAAGATCCCCAAACTAGCGGGAGCACAGATACGCAGTATTTT
NA TRBJ1-4 NA TRBV19 CASRRPGGGEKLFF TGTGCCAGCCGTAGACCCGGGGGCGGTGAAAAACTGTTTTTT
NA TRBJ2-7 TRBD2 TRBV4-2 CASSQAAGVSYEQYF TGTGCCAGCAGCCAAGCTGCGGGAGTTTCCTACGAGCAGTACTTC
NA TRBJ2-5 NA TRBV10-2 CASSRTGIDKETQYF TGCGCCAGCAGCCGAACAGGGATAGACAAAGAGACCCAGTACTTC
NA TRBJ1-2 NA TRBV19 CASKTGNYGYTF TGTGCCAGTAAAACAGGAAACTATGGCTACACCTTC
NA TRBJ1-1 TRBD1 TRBV11-1 CASKTGTGVLNTEAFF TGTGCCAGCAAGACCGGGACAGGGGTGTTGAACACTGAAGCTTTCTTT
NA TRBJ1-1 TRBD1 TRBV19 CASSRDRGEAFF TGTGCCAGTAGTAGAGACAGGGGAGAAGCTTTCTTT
NA TRBJ2-5 NA TRBV6-1 CASSEALRPGEETQYF TGTGCCAGCAGTGAAGCGCTTAGGCCAGGGGAAGAGACCCAGTACTTC
NA TRBJ2-3 NA TRBV28 CASSPIGQSTDTQYF TGTGCCAGCAGCCCTATAGGGCAAAGCACAGATACGCAGTATTTT
NA TRBJ1-3 NA TRBV6-5 CASSYLPLSSGNTIYF TGTGCCAGCAGTTACTTACCATTGAGCTCTGGAAACACCATATATTTT
NA TRBJ2-7 TRBD1 TRBV15 CATSRGQGEQYF TGTGCCACCAGCAGGGGACAGGGCGAGCAGTACTTC
NA TRBJ2-2 TRBD2 TRBV19 CASSSIAGGNTGELFF TGTGCCAGTAGTTCAATAGCGGGAGGGAACACCGGGGAGCTGTTTTTT
NA TRBJ1-2 NA TRBV9 CASSVAREGYTF TGTGCCAGCAGCGTAGCCAGGGAAGGCTACACCTTC